The clone carrying this T cell receptor (beta chain) was recorded at least ten times. Its cognate antigen is unknown. In germline, CDR1 is LGHNA, CDR2 YSLEER. This CDR3 contains 16 residues. Trimming took off 0 bases at V and 3 bases at J, with 12 bases between the two ends. These data belong to a study of CD8 T cells in ankylosing spondylitis. Overall study results and limits: Clones linked with disease were CD8+ and fairly uncommon in the peripheral blood.

TCRdb reanalysed the 5' RACE reads using MiXCR and keeps one entry per CDR3 protein. The sample holds approximately 180,000 distinct CDR3 sequences, about 18% seen once. Sequencing was performed on blood, either unsorted or a sorted T cell fraction (not recorded which). V and J are TRBV4-3 and TRBJ2-1; D may be TRBD1 or TRBD2 (6 bases each). The sequence derives from a male donor between 5 and 35 years old with ankylosing spondylitis or in good health (not recorded which). The CDR3, as DNA: TGCGCCAGCAGCCAAGATTTGGGGGGCGGCTACAATGAGCAGTTCTTC. It yields the protein CASSQDLGGGYNEQFF.